This TCR beta chain was captured in a study of T cell responses to AZD1222 COVID-19 vaccine. Profiling relied on immunoSEQ multiplex PCR, and the TCRdb table lists in-frame clones only, not all of them. The sample records about 120,000 clones, 84% being singletons. CDR1 is SGDLS, CDR2 YYNGEE, per germline. This CDR3 has 12 residues. V was clipped by 3 bases and J by 7 bases, with 10 bases between them. Sample: peripheral blood, taken 28 days after the second AZD1222 dose. The genes are TRBV9 and TRBJ1-2, with a possible D match to TRBD1 (5 bases). The receptor comes from an adult who received the AZD1222 COVID-19 vaccine. The CDR3 here is CASSAGLFGYTF. For the CDR3, the DNA is TGTGCCAGCAGCGCGGGACTTTTTGGCTACACCTTC.